The TCR beta chain under discussion was sequenced for a study of T cell clonality in common variable immunodeficiency. Points from the study as a whole: Reportedly, TCR beta sequences from common variable immunodeficiency showed fewer deletions and N-nucleotide insertions.

This clone was counted only a few times. Its antigen is unknown. From the germline J gene comes the end of the CDR3, since the read stops 3 residues before it. Generated by immunoSEQ multiplex PCR, the TCRdb table keeps only in-frame clones and is missing some. Observed in the sample are 50,000 to 65,000 clones, none of them singletons. Germline CDR1 reads SGHRS; CDR2 reads YFSETQ. The ends lost 4 bases at V and 0 bases at J; junction bases unmatched: 6. This CDR3 spans 16 amino acids. The sample taken for sequencing was peripheral blood mononuclear cells. The TCR was taken from a person between 18 and 75 years old in good health. J is TRBJ2-1 and V is TRBV5-1; 8 positions match TRBD2. CDR3 in amino acids: CASSLSGTSSYNEQFF. The sequenced part of the CDR3 DNA is TGCGCCAGCAGCCTGAGCGGGACTAGCTCCTACAATGAG. The variable domain in full, completed from reference TRBV5-1 and TRBJ2-1, reads KAGVTQTPRYLIKTRGQQVTLSCSPISGHRSVSWYQQTPGQGLQFLFEYFSETQRNKGNFPGRFSGRQFSNSRSEMNVSTLELGDSALYLCASSLSGTSSYNEQFFGPGTRLTVL.